A selection of T cell receptor beta chains follows, all from one sample in a study of T-cell memory formation after mild COVID-19. TCRdb fed the 5' RACE reads into MiXCR, producing one record per CDR3 protein. The sample shows around 150,000 distinct CDR3 sequences, about 28% of them seen only once. Sequenced input: PBMCs or a T cell subset sorted from them (not recorded which). Receptors were obtained from an adult woman who had mild COVID-19 (a few samples of this study predate the infection). Cell type and time point are not known. Both conserved end residues are part of each CDR3. Fields, in order: V gene, J gene, clone size, D gene, CDR3 protein, CDR3 DNA. The D gene is left open where the match is weak. A row's size may be missing; if present it is once, few, many or a size class.

v_gene: TRBV12-3/TRBV12-4; j_gene: TRBJ1-4; abundance: few; d_gene: .; CDR3aa: CASTRGEKLFF; CDR3nt: TGTGCCAGCACCCGGGGGGAAAAACTGTTTTTT
v_gene: TRBV7-2; j_gene: TRBJ2-1; abundance: few; d_gene: .; CDR3aa: CASSLVHNEQFF; CDR3nt: TGTGCCAGCAGCTTAGTCCACAATGAGCAGTTCTTC
v_gene: TRBV28; j_gene: TRBJ2-1; abundance: few; d_gene: TRBD1; CDR3aa: CASSYGTGPLFYNEQFF; CDR3nt: TGTGCCAGCAGTTATGGGACAGGTCCCCTTTTTTACAATGAGCAGTTCTTC
v_gene: TRBV20-1; j_gene: TRBJ1-1; abundance: .; d_gene: TRBD1; CDR3aa: CSARRSGQGNTEAFF; CDR3nt: TGCAGTGCTAGGAGATCGGGACAGGGGAACACTGAAGCTTTCTTT
v_gene: TRBV7-3; j_gene: TRBJ2-3; abundance: few; d_gene: TRBD1; CDR3aa: CASSLTPLGTGRTDTQYF; CDR3nt: TGTGCCAGCAGCTTAACCCCCCTCGGGACAGGGCGCACAGATACGCAGTATTTT
v_gene: TRBV7-9; j_gene: TRBJ1-2; abundance: many; d_gene: TRBD1; CDR3aa: CASSLPGQPYYTF; CDR3nt: TGTGCCAGCAGCTTACCGGGACAGCCTTACTACACCTTC
v_gene: TRBV7-9; j_gene: TRBJ2-1; abundance: many; d_gene: TRBD2; CDR3aa: CASRQRGGSEQFF; CDR3nt: TGTGCCAGCAGGCAGCGGGGGGGAAGTGAGCAGTTCTTC
v_gene: TRBV18; j_gene: TRBJ1-2; abundance: .; d_gene: TRBD1; CDR3aa: CASSPGQDLYGYTF; CDR3nt: TGTGCCAGCTCCCCCGGACAGGACCTCTATGGCTACACCTTC
v_gene: TRBV4-3; j_gene: TRBJ1-1; abundance: few; d_gene: .; CDR3aa: CASSQDPVQTNTEAFF; CDR3nt: TGCGCCAGCAGCCAAGATCCGGTGCAGACGAACACTGAAGCTTTCTTT
v_gene: TRBV7-9; j_gene: TRBJ1-3; abundance: few; d_gene: .; CDR3aa: CASSLDRYPGNTIYF; CDR3nt: TGTGCCAGCAGCTTAGACCGGTACCCTGGAAACACCATATATTTT
v_gene: TRBV9; j_gene: TRBJ1-2; abundance: .; d_gene: .; CDR3aa: CASSVEDPPYGYTF; CDR3nt: TGTGCCAGCAGCGTAGAGGACCCTCCTTATGGCTACACCTTC
v_gene: TRBV5-1; j_gene: TRBJ1-1; abundance: few; d_gene: .; CDR3aa: CASSLGVTVVPEAFF; CDR3nt: TGCGCCAGCAGCTTGGGCGTTACGGTTGTCCCTGAAGCTTTCTTT
v_gene: TRBV28; j_gene: TRBJ2-1; abundance: few; d_gene: TRBD2; CDR3aa: CASSLLLAALSSYNEQFF; CDR3nt: TGTGCCAGCAGTTTATTGCTAGCGGCCCTAAGCTCCTACAATGAGCAGTTCTTC
v_gene: TRBV12-3/TRBV12-4; j_gene: TRBJ1-2; abundance: few; d_gene: .; CDR3aa: CASSFRQAFGGYTF; CDR3nt: TGTGCCAGCAGTTTCAGGCAGGCCTTTGGAGGCTACACCTTC
v_gene: TRBV5-1; j_gene: TRBJ1-1; abundance: few; d_gene: .; CDR3aa: CASSVLGPTNTEAFF; CDR3nt: TGCGCCAGCAGCGTGCTCGGACCGACGAACACTGAAGCTTTCTTT
v_gene: TRBV7-9; j_gene: TRBJ1-1; abundance: .; d_gene: TRBD1; CDR3aa: CASSGQGVLNTEAFF; CDR3nt: TGTGCCAGCAGCGGACAGGGGGTGTTAAACACTGAAGCTTTCTTT
v_gene: TRBV7-3; j_gene: TRBJ2-2; abundance: .; d_gene: .; CDR3aa: CASSLLGNTGELFF; CDR3nt: TGTGCCAGCAGCTTACTAGGGAACACCGGGGAGCTGTTTTTT
v_gene: TRBV3-1; j_gene: TRBJ2-4; abundance: .; d_gene: TRBD1; CDR3aa: CASSPGGRAKNIQYF; CDR3nt: TGTGCCAGCAGCCCAGGGGGTCGGGCCAAAAACATTCAGTACTTC
v_gene: TRBV5-1; j_gene: TRBJ2-5; abundance: .; d_gene: .; CDR3aa: CASSNIGEDPVETQYF; CDR3nt: TGCGCCAGCAGCAATATCGGAGAGGACCCTGTGGAGACCCAGTACTTC
v_gene: TRBV6-2/TRBV6-3; j_gene: TRBJ2-7; abundance: .; d_gene: TRBD2; CDR3aa: CASSDTGAGREQYF; CDR3nt: TGTGCCAGCAGCGACACGGGAGCGGGAAGAGAGCAGTACTTC
v_gene: TRBV6-5; j_gene: TRBJ2-5; abundance: .; d_gene: .; CDR3aa: CASSYSIRGETQYF; CDR3nt: TGTGCCAGCAGTTACTCGATTAGGGGTGAGACCCAGTACTTC
v_gene: TRBV29-1; j_gene: TRBJ2-5; abundance: .; d_gene: TRBD2; CDR3aa: CSVEMGLTGRALETQYF; CDR3nt: TGCAGCGTTGAAATGGGTCTAACCGGGAGGGCCTTGGAGACCCAGTACTTC
v_gene: TRBV7-9; j_gene: TRBJ1-1; abundance: few; d_gene: .; CDR3aa: CASSFQGLNTEAFF; CDR3nt: TGTGCCAGCAGCTTTCAGGGATTGAACACTGAAGCTTTCTTT
v_gene: TRBV15; j_gene: TRBJ1-1; abundance: few; d_gene: .; CDR3aa: CATSRRDGFYTEAFF; CDR3nt: TGTGCCACCAGCAGGCGAGACGGGTTCTACACTGAAGCTTTCTTT
v_gene: TRBV5-5; j_gene: TRBJ1-1; abundance: few; d_gene: .; CDR3aa: CASSLQQTVNTEAFF; CDR3nt: TGTGCCAGCAGCTTACAACAGACAGTTAACACTGAAGCTTTCTTT
v_gene: TRBV3-1; j_gene: TRBJ2-2; abundance: .; d_gene: .; CDR3aa: CASSRDTGSGVFF; CDR3nt: TGTGCCAGCAGCCGCGACACCGGGAGTGGCGTGTTTTTT
v_gene: TRBV27; j_gene: TRBJ2-7; abundance: .; d_gene: TRBD2; CDR3aa: CASRPRTSGSYEQYF; CDR3nt: TGTGCCAGCAGACCGCGGACTAGCGGATCCTACGAGCAGTACTTC
v_gene: TRBV27; j_gene: TRBJ1-1; abundance: few; d_gene: TRBD1; CDR3aa: CASIAAGTGLTEAFF; CDR3nt: TGTGCCAGCATAGCAGCCGGGACAGGGTTAACTGAAGCTTTCTTT
v_gene: TRBV5-1; j_gene: TRBJ1-6; abundance: .; d_gene: TRBD1; CDR3aa: CASSSGQGAPSPLHF; CDR3nt: TGCGCCAGCAGCTCGGGACAGGGGGCGCCTTCACCCCTCCACTTT
v_gene: TRBV5-1; j_gene: TRBJ2-3; abundance: .; d_gene: TRBD2; CDR3aa: CASSSLAGVGTDTQYF; CDR3nt: TGCGCCAGCAGCTCCCTAGCGGGAGTTGGCACAGATACGCAGTATTTT
v_gene: TRBV20-1; j_gene: TRBJ2-5; abundance: .; d_gene: .; CDR3aa: CSARDPGGHQETQYF; CDR3nt: TGCAGTGCTAGAGACCCCGGGGGTCATCAAGAGACCCAGTACTTC
v_gene: TRBV15; j_gene: TRBJ2-1; abundance: few; d_gene: .; CDR3aa: CATSRDRAPGGTTPWSSYNEQFF; CDR3nt: TGTGCCACCAGCAGAGATAGGGCCCCAGGCGGGACGACGCCCTGGAGCTCCTACAATGAGCAGTTCTTC
v_gene: TRBV7-9; j_gene: TRBJ2-7; abundance: .; d_gene: TRBD2; CDR3aa: CASSPPTSGRSSEQYF; CDR3nt: TGTGCCAGCAGCCCCCCGACTAGCGGGAGGAGCTCCGAGCAGTACTTC